This paragraph covers one T cell receptor beta chain sequence. Its specificity is unknown. This sample stems from a study of T cell responses to AZD1222 COVID-19 vaccine. Broader study findings: Seropositivity was recorded at baseline in only a handful of AZD1222 recipients. Without day 14 samples, only post-peak T cell repertoires were studied. Within unmutated variant regions lay the reported targets of nearly half of spike-specific TCRs.

Only in-frame clones appear in the TCRdb table, and some are missing; sequencing was by immunoSEQ multiplex PCR. The sample has roughly 160,000 clones, 85% to 95% seen once. Trimming took 1 base from V and 4 from J, leaving 23 bases between them. The CDR3 has 19 residues. The V gene's germline CDR1 is LGHNA and CDR2 YSLEER. The V call is TRBV4-3, the J call TRBJ2-1; perhaps TRBD1 as D (6 bases). The specimen comprised peripheral blood, sampled on day 0 of AZD1222 vaccination. The receptor's source is an adult in good health. The CDR3 is CASSQVLSDRPSGYNEQFF. The CDR3 nucleotides read TGCGCCAGCAGCCAAGTCCTTTCGGACAGACCCTCAGGATACAATGAGCAGTTCTTC.